This TCR beta chain was observed in a study of blood T cell repertoires in COVID-19. In the authors' workflow: Amplified reference gene primers provided the basis for estimating nucleated cell counts. Repertoires were generated with immunoSEQ multiplex PCR, while TCRdb's copy carries only in-frame clones and drops some. V, J and clone size are those of that table, while D and trimming were read from the DNA. The sample has 85,000 to 100,000 clones; less than 85% are singletons. V lost 7 bases to trimming and J lost 5 bases; unmatched junction nucleotides: 7. Per the germline V gene, CDR1 is SQVTM and CDR2 is ANQGSEA. This CDR3 is 14 amino acids long.

The clonotype comes from a man in his forties or fifties who had recovered from COVID-19. Sequencing input: peripheral blood. The chain couples TRBV29-1 to TRBJ1-6, with TRBD1 matching 8 bases. For the CDR3, the DNA is TGCAGCGCCCGAACAGGGGGGAATAATTCACCCCTCCACTTT. This codes for CSARTGGNNSPLHF.